These 18 T cell receptor beta chains were sequenced from one sample in a study of T cells after posttransplantation cyclophosphamide. Cyclophosphamide on days +3 and +4 followed busulfan-fludarabine conditioning and a marrow graft. Libraries were prepared by immunoSEQ multiplex PCR; TCRdb keeps only in-frame clonotypes and omits some of them. The repertoire has approximately 45,000 clones, 90% of them found once; the top ten carry 2% to 3%. The specimen was PBMCs, collected around 60 days after allogeneic stem cell transplant with posttransplant cyclophosphamide. The origin of the receptors is a male patient aged 55 to 70 who received an allogeneic stem cell transplant from a related donor and was CMV-positive. Some T cells may be the graft donor's.

The chain's CDR3 is CASSLVLNEKLFF. The DNA for the CDR3 is TGTGCCAGCAGCTTGGTCCTTAATGAAAAACTGTTTTTT. This chain connects TRBV5-6 to TRBJ1-4; D not certain. Trimming pared 0 bases from V and 4 bases from J, leaving 4 bases between. CDR1 is SGHDT and CDR2 is YYEEEE in the germline V gene. The length of the CDR3 is 13 residues. Complete variable domain (other parts from reference TRBV5-6 and TRBJ1-4): DAGVTQSPTHLIKTRGQQVTLRCSPKSGHDTVSWYQQALGQGPQFIFQYYEEEERQRGNFPDRFSGHQFPNYSSELNVNALLLGDSALYLCASSLVLNEKLFFGSGTQLSVL.

The chain couples TRBV19 to TRBJ2-7; 7 bases agree with TRBD1. V shed 4 bases, J shed 9 bases, and the junction held 12 bases outside the gene matches. CDR1 is LNHDA and CDR2 is SQIVND in the germline V gene (reference sequence). The CDR3 sequence is 14 residues long. The CDR3 DNA reads TGTGCCAGTAGTACGGGACAGAGCTACGCTGGGCAGTACTTC. This encodes CASSTGQSYAGQYF.

The chain employs TRBV10-2 and TRBJ2-3; D may be TRBD2 (6 bases). Trimming left V 6 bases short and J 5 bases short, with 15 bases between. Germline CDR1 reads WSHSY; CDR2 reads SAAADI. The CDR3 runs 14 residues. CDR3 bases: TGCGCCAGCAGGGGGACTCGGGCACAAGATACGCAGTATTTT. Amino acid sequence: CASRGTRAQDTQYF.

There are a few counts of this clone. The chain has TRBV25-1 and TRBJ1-1; D unclear. The germline gives CDR1 MGHDK, CDR2 SYGVNS. The CDR3 contains 12 residues. V lost 1 base and J lost 4, with 4 bases in between. The CDR3 nucleotides are TGTGCCAGCAGTGAATCCGGCACTGAAGCTTTCTTT. It is translated as CASSESGTEAFF.

The chain combines TRBV13 with TRBJ1-2; 7 bases are shared with TRBD1. The CDR3 is 15 amino acids. Losses at the gene ends were 4 bases for V and 2 bases for J; bases not matched to a gene: 7. Germline V gene lookup returns CDR1 PRHDT and CDR2 FYEKMQ (reference sequence). The CDR3 loop reads CASSYKGAYNYGYTF. CDR3 in DNA: TGTGCCAGCAGCTACAAGGGGGCGTACAACTATGGCTACACCTTC.

The genes are TRBV6-5 and TRBJ1-1; no reliable D call. The germline gives CDR1 MNHEY, CDR2 SVGAGI. The CDR3 sequence is 16 residues long. Trimming removed 4 bases from V and 10 bases from J, with 25 bases in between. The CDR3 DNA follows: TGTGCCAGCAGTTCCCGACTTCTGTCCGGTGCCGGCGGAGCTTTCTTT. This gives the protein CASSSRLLSGAGGAFF.

The chain combines TRBV5-1 with TRBJ1-1, with 10 bases identical to TRBD1. Per germline, CDR1 SGHRS and CDR2 YFSETQ. Germline trimming cut 1 base from V and 3 bases from J; bases unmatched to any gene: 15. CDR3 length: 19 amino acids. The CDR3 sequence is CASSLWGGQGSMGDTEAFF. The CDR3 nucleotides read TGCGCCAGCAGCTTGTGGGGGGGACAGGGGAGTATGGGAGACACTGAAGCTTTCTTT.

V gene TRBV7-2 combines with J gene TRBJ1-5, with 9 positions matching TRBD1. CDR3 size: 18 residues. The J segment lost 0 bases and the V segment lost 3 bases, leaving 9 bases of the junction unmatched. In germline, CDR1 is SGHTA, CDR2 FQGNSA. Written as DNA, the CDR3 is TGTGCCAGCAGCTTCACGGGACAGGGAACCTATAGCAATCAGCCCCAGCATTTT. Residues: CASSFTGQGTYSNQPQHF.

A few counts support this clone. DNA of the CDR3: TGTGCCAGCAGCTTTCCAAGAGGAGACACTGAAGCTTTCTTT. This gives the protein CASSFPRGDTEAFF. The chain couples TRBV7-9 to TRBJ1-1, with D hard to call. CDR1 and CDR2 (germline): SEHNR, FQNEAQ (reference sequence). Between the trimmed V and J ends, which lost 3 bases and 3 bases, there was a span of 11 bases. The CDR3 consists of 14 residues. The entire variable domain, with the rest obtained from reference TRBV7-9 and TRBJ1-1, is as follows: DTGVSQNPRHKITKRGQNVTFRCDPISEHNRLYWYRQTLGQGPEFLTYFQNEAQLEKSRLLSDRFSAERPKGSFSTLEIQRTEQGDSAMYLCASSFPRGDTEAFFGQGTRLTVV.

The chain recombines TRBV5-1 with TRBJ2-3, with no clear D. Germline V gene lookup returns CDR1 SGHRS and CDR2 YFSETQ. The CDR3 covers 14 residues. The V gene lost 5 bases and the J gene lost 0 bases, with 10 bases spanning the gap. The CDR3 region has the DNA TGCGCCAGCAGAGAGGCCGTGAGCACAGATACGCAGTATTTT. This encodes CASREAVSTDTQYF.

The chain combines TRBV27 with TRBJ2-7; 8 bases fit TRBD1. Germline assignment: CDR1 MNHEY and CDR2 SMNVEV (reference sequence). The V and J ends lost 6 bases and 4 bases, in that order; junction bases with no gene match: 11. This CDR3 comprises 15 residues. For the CDR3, the DNA is TGTGCCAGCAGGGGATTCGACAGGGGAATATACGAGCAGTACTTC. Protein: CASRGFDRGIYEQYF.

The V call is TRBV18, the J call TRBJ2-5, with D possibly being TRBD1 (6 bases). The V gene's germline CDR1 is KGHSH and CDR2 LQKENI. V was shortened by 6 bases and J by 0 bases, with 11 bases between the two germline ends. This CDR3 contains 14 residues. The CDR3 here is CASSYDRHQETQYF. For the CDR3, the DNA is TGTGCCAGCTCGTATGACAGGCACCAAGAGACCCAGTACTTC.

V and J are TRBV5-1 and TRBJ2-5, with D perhaps TRBD1 (6 bases). Looked up from germline, CDR1 is SGHRS and CDR2 is YFSETQ. This CDR3 has 13 residues. Deletions cut 4 bases from V and 2 bases from J, with 9 bases between. CDR3 residues: CASSAGQQETQYF. The CDR3 DNA reads TGCGCCAGCAGCGCAGGACAGCAAGAGACCCAGTACTTC.

The CDR3 DNA reads as TGTGCCAGCTCACTTGGGCATAGCAATCAGCCCCAGCATTTT. Encoded protein: CASSLGHSNQPQHF. This chain links TRBV18 with TRBJ1-5; D remains unclear. CDR1 KGHSH and CDR2 LQKENI come from the germline V gene. V lost 4 bases and J 0 bases, leaving 7 bases between the germline ends. The length of the CDR3 is 14 residues.

The V and J genes are TRBV9 and TRBJ2-2, with D perhaps matching TRBD2 (6 bases). The CDR3 runs to 16 residues. Deletions cut 2 bases from V and 4 bases from J, with 15 bases between. Germline-derived CDR1 and CDR2 are SGDLS and YYNGEE. CDR3 sequence reads: CASSVGWGVSTGELFF. DNA for the CDR3: TGTGCCAGCAGCGTCGGATGGGGGGTGAGCACCGGGGAGCTGTTTTTT.

This chain uses TRBV5-1 with TRBJ1-2; TRBD1 aligns across 7 bases. V gave up 3 bases and J gave up 5 bases; unmatched junction bases: 7. The length of the CDR3 is 14 residues. In germline, CDR1 is SGHRS, CDR2 YFSETQ. The CDR3 DNA reads TGCGCCAGCAGCTCCACCGGGACAGATTATGGCTACACCTTC. This gives the protein CASSSTGTDYGYTF.

In regard to this clone: An end of the junction differs from the germline gene, which may be a read error. Other nucleotide sequences from this sample produce the same CDR3. The J gene is TRBJ1-6, the V gene TRBV7-9, with a possible D match to TRBD1 (6 bases). Germline CDR1 reads SEHNR; CDR2 reads FQNEAQ (reference sequence). The CDR3 loop spans 17 amino acids. The CDR3 nucleotides read TGTGCCAGCAGCTTAGGGCAGGGGACCTATTATAATTCCCCCCTCCACTTT. Amino acid sequence: CASSLGQGTYYNSPLHF. Together with reference TRBV7-9 and TRBJ1-6, the CDR3 gives the full variable domain: DTGVSQNPRHKITKRGQNVTFRCDPISEHNRLYWYRQTLGQGPEFLTYFQNEAQLEKSRLLSDRFSAERPKGSFSTLEIQRTEQGDSAMYLCASSLGQGTYYNSPLHFGNGTRLTVT.

The CDR3 reads CASSPYTGSHNSPLHF. CDR3 DNA: TGTGCCAGCTCACCATACACCGGGAGTCATAATTCACCCCTCCACTTT. V usage is TRBV18 and J usage is TRBJ1-6, with no clear D. The CDR3 totals 16 residues. V was trimmed by 2 bases and J by 5 bases, leaving 13 bases between them. Per germline, CDR1 KGHSH and CDR2 LQKENI.